This TCR beta chain comes out of a study of CD4 T cells in relation to SARS-CoV-2 and coronaviruses. Study-level background: PBMCs were cultured with antigen for roughly 9 days before TCR beta sequencing. Negative control cultures got HIV-1 Nef peptides or no peptide.

The protocol was immunoSEQ multiplex PCR, while the TCRdb copy is restricted to in-frame clones and leaves out a portion. The sample includes tens of thousands of clones, 70% to 80% seen only once; the top ten take about a sixth. Whole-study results and caveats: Crossreactivity was assessed only for spike protein, not other viral proteins. Each donor contributed either pre-pandemic or post-infection samples, not both.

The unexposed donors gave CD4+ T cells in about 2011-2018, prior to COVID-19. After about 11 days of culture, CD4+ T cells were isolated. V was clipped by 5 bases and J by 5 bases, with 20 bases between them. Germline values: CDR1 LGHNA, CDR2 YSLEER. This CDR3 region has 16 residues. There are a few counts of this clone. As yet, its antigen is unknown. The chain uses TRBV4-3 and TRBJ2-3, with D perhaps given as TRBD1 or TRBD2 (7 bases each). This clonotype was obtained from a human donor in good health. Sequenced material: CD4+ T cells from PBMCs, cultured in vitro. The CDR3 sequence is CASSDQGGPRGDTQYF. CDR3 nucleotides: TGCGCCAGCAGCGACCAGGGGGGGCCTAGGGGAGATACGCAGTATTTT.